The 25 T cell receptor beta chains below come from one sample, sequenced in a study of beta chain features in type 1 diabetes. Findings and caveats of the study: Type 1 diabetes patients had moderately but significantly shorter TCRB CDR3s in all four CD4+ subsets.

Their target antigens are unknown. Isolated RNA was reverse transcribed in full, so expressed TCRB transcripts were sequenced. TCRdb's table, derived via immunoSEQ multiplex PCR, lists solely in-frame clones and lacks some. The sample has about 340,000 clones, 9.3% seen once; the top ten hold approximately 1%. Input material: central memory CD4+ T cells from blood. Every receptor here comes from a man aged 25 to 45 with type 1 diabetes.

There are a few counts of this clone. This chain connects TRBV5-6 to TRBJ1-2, with no clear D. Trimming stripped 0 bases from V and 6 bases from J, with 6 bases between. Germline-derived CDR1 and CDR2 are SGHDT and YYEEEE. The CDR3 contains 12 residues. In DNA, the CDR3 is TGTGCCAGCAGCTTGGACAGTCATGGCTACACCTTC. It yields the protein CASSLDSHGYTF.

The chain recombines TRBV4-3 with TRBJ1-2, with 9 bases that match TRBD1. From germline, CDR1 is LGHNA and CDR2 YSLEER. With 3 bases clipped from V and 2 bases from J, the junction kept 4 bases outside the gene matches. The length of the CDR3 is 15 residues. The CDR3 coding sequence is TGCGCCAGCAGCCAGGACAGGGGAAGGAACTATGGCTACACCTTC. This translates into CASSQDRGRNYGYTF.

The table lists this clone with a few counts. The genes are TRBV6-6 and TRBJ1-5; maybe TRBD1 (6 bases). V gave up 5 bases and J gave up 1 base, with 9 bases separating them. Germline V gene lookup returns CDR1 MNHNY and CDR2 SVGAGI (reference sequence). This CDR3 has 14 amino acids. This CDR3 reads CASSLGASNQPQHF. CDR3 sequence (DNA): TGTGCCAGCAGTCTGGGGGCGAGCAATCAGCCCCAGCATTTT.

CDR3 sequence reads: CASSEAGRGQPQHF. The CDR3 coding sequence is TGTGCCAGCAGTGAGGCAGGGAGAGGTCAGCCCCAGCATTTT. J is TRBJ1-5 and V is TRBV2, with D perhaps TRBD1 (5 bases). Germline CDR1 reads SNHLY; CDR2 reads FYNNEI. The ends were cut back, 3 bases at V and 6 bases at J, with 12 bases in the middle. The CDR3 is 14 residues long. The full variable domain, rest sourced from reference TRBV2 and TRBJ1-5, is EPEVTQTPSHQVTQMGQEVILRCVPISNHLYFYWYRQILGQKVEFLVSFYNNEISEKSEIFDDQFSVERPDGSNFTLKIRSTKLEDSAMYFCASSEAGRGQPQHFGDGTRLSIL.

V gene TRBV5-4 combines with J gene TRBJ1-1; perhaps TRBD1 as D (6 bases). V was pared by 10 bases and J by 6 bases, with 10 bases between. The CDR3 contains 10 residues. Germline V gene lookup returns CDR1 SGHNT and CDR2 YYREEE (reference sequence). The CDR3 bases are TGTGCCGGCGGACAGCCTGAAGCTTTCTTT. It is translated as CAGGQPEAFF.

This clone came up many times. The gene calls are TRBV6-5 and TRBJ1-2; D not resolved. Trimming took off 2 bases at V and 4 bases at J, with 8 bases between the two ends. Germline CDR1 and CDR2: MNHEY and SVGAGI. The CDR3 has 13 amino acids. For the CDR3, the DNA is TGTGCCAGCAGTTACGAGGGAACCTATGGCTACACCTTC. Protein sequence: CASSYEGTYGYTF.

A few counts support this clone. This may be a read error, as it is one base from a much larger clone. CDR3 nucleotides: TGTGCCAGCAGCTTCCAAGAGACCCAGTACTTC. This codes for CASSFQETQYF. V usage is TRBV5-8 and J usage is TRBJ2-5; D is unclear. The V end was cut by 2 bases, the J end by 1 base, with 0 bases between. The CDR3 extends over 11 amino acids. CDR1 is SGHTS, CDR2 YDEGEE, per germline.

This clone has a handful of counts. The genes are TRBV25-1 and TRBJ2-1; D unclear. Trimming removed 3 bases at V and 12 bases at J, with 18 bases between. The CDR3 is 14 residues long. CDR1 is MGHDK, CDR2 SYGVNS, per germline. CDR3 DNA sequence: TGTGCCAGCAGTGACCCGGGCCCGACTCTGAGGCAGTTCTTC. Its protein product is CASSDPGPTLRQFF.

Ten or more counts support this clone. The V gene is TRBV7-8, the J gene TRBJ1-1, with D uncertain. Germline CDR1 and CDR2: SGHVS and FQNEAQ. Trimming removed 0 bases from V and 7 bases from J, with 6 bases in between. This CDR3 has 12 amino acids. The CDR3 loop reads CASSLARNEAFF. CDR3 nucleotide sequence: TGTGCCAGCAGCTTAGCCCGCAATGAAGCTTTCTTT.

The sample holds a few counts of this clone. V is TRBV5-8 and J is TRBJ1-1, with D maybe TRBD1 (6 bases). Germline loops: CDR1 SGHTS, CDR2 YDEGEE. Trimming stripped 4 bases from V and 5 bases from J, with 18 bases between. The CDR3 runs to 15 residues. The CDR3 sequence: CASSIVRGRGTEAFF. CDR3 coding DNA: TGTGCCAGCAGCATTGTCCGGGGGCGAGGGACTGAAGCTTTCTTT.

The chain joins TRBV7-2 to TRBJ2-1; possibly TRBD1 for D (6 bases). V was clipped by 5 bases and J by 9 bases, with 17 bases between them. Germline V gene lookup returns CDR1 SGHTA and CDR2 FQGNSA. This CDR3 region has 14 residues. The CDR3 is CASSPATGSLEQFF. CDR3 nucleotides: TGTGCCAGCAGCCCGGCCACAGGGTCCCTTGAGCAGTTCTTC.

V gene TRBV7-2 combines with J gene TRBJ2-7, with D tentatively TRBD2 (6 bases). Trimming took off 2 bases at V and 2 bases at J, with 13 bases between the two ends. Looked up from germline, CDR1 is SGHTA and CDR2 is FQGNSA. CDR3 length equals 15 residues. As DNA, the CDR3 is TGTGCCAGCAGCTTAATAGGAGGGTATGCCTACGAGCAGTACTTC. Translated: CASSLIGGYAYEQYF.

This clone was detected only a few times. This chain links TRBV28 with TRBJ2-7; D remains unclear. The V gene's germline CDR1 is MDHEN and CDR2 SYDVKM. V dropped 7 bases and J dropped 3 bases, with 13 bases sitting between them. The CDR3 loop spans 13 amino acids. Written as DNA, the CDR3 is TGTGCCAGCAACATCATCGGGTTCTACGAGCAGTACTTC. Translating gives CASNIIGFYEQYF. The variable domain in full, with the rest retrieved from reference TRBV28 and TRBJ2-7, is DVKVTQSSRYLVKRTGEKVFLECVQDMDHENMFWYRQDPGLGLRLIYFSYDVKMKEKGDIPEGYSVSREKKERFSLILESASTNQTSMYLCASNIIGFYEQYFGPGTRLTVT.

Only a few counts were recorded for this clone. The chain uses TRBV11-3 and TRBJ2-5; D gene uncertain. V was pared by 5 bases and J by 2 bases, with 12 bases between. The CDR3 loop spans 14 amino acids. Germline V gene data show CDR1 as SGHNT and CDR2 as YENEEA. CDR3 nucleotide sequence: TGTGCCAGCAGCCCCTCCAGCGCACAAGAGACCCAGTACTTC. The encoded protein is CASSPSSAQETQYF.

The V call is TRBV5-1, the J call TRBJ2-3; D is ambiguous. The V gene's germline CDR1 is SGHRS and CDR2 YFSETQ. CDR3 length: 13 residues. Deletions cut 0 bases from V and 4 bases from J, with 6 bases between. Here the CDR3 reads CASSLAEADTQYF. CDR3 nucleotides: TGCGCCAGCAGCTTGGCCGAGGCAGATACGCAGTATTTT.

This clone came up a few times. This may come from a read error, since a much larger clone is one base off. The chain carries TRBV11-3 and TRBJ2-3; D is ambiguous. Deletions cut 3 bases from V and 0 bases from J, with 1 base between. Germline-derived CDR1 and CDR2 are SGHNT and YENEEA. The CDR3 has 12 amino acids. The CDR3 region is CASSFSTDTQYF. CDR3 nucleotide sequence: TGTGCCAGCAGCTTCAGCACAGATACGCAGTATTTT.

Many counts were recorded for this clone. V usage is TRBV6-1 and J usage is TRBJ2-1, with 7 bases aligning to TRBD1. The germline CDR1 and CDR2 sequences are MNHNS and SASEGT. V gave up 9 bases and J gave up 7 bases; unmatched junction bases: 6. The CDR3 runs to 12 residues. The CDR3 bases are TGTGCCAGTCGACAGGGTTGGAATGAGCAGTTCTTC. Its protein is CASRQGWNEQFF.

Concerning this clone: Other nucleotide sequences in the sample specify the same CDR3. The V and J genes are TRBV29-1 and TRBJ2-5; unclear D gene. Germline CDR1 SQVTM, CDR2 ANQGSEA. There are 10 residues in the CDR3. The germline V and J ends were trimmed by 7 bases and 0 bases, with 3 bases remaining between them. The CDR3, as DNA: TGCAGCGGGCACCAAGAGACCCAGTACTTC. Translation gives CSGHQETQYF.

V gene TRBV9 combines with J gene TRBJ2-2; the D gene is possibly TRBD1 (6 bases). The germline V gene encodes CDR1 SGDLS and CDR2 YYNGEE. This CDR3 region has 17 residues. Trimming took off 4 bases at V and 1 base at J, with 17 bases between the two ends. The chain's CDR3 is CASSLSPSTGNTGELFF. CDR3 nucleotides: TGTGCCAGCAGCCTGTCGCCGTCGACAGGGAACACCGGGGAGCTGTTTTTT.

The chain couples TRBV5-4 to TRBJ2-1; 11 bases map to TRBD2. CDR3 length: 16 amino acids. V gave up 3 bases and J gave up 6 bases; unmatched junction bases: 8. Germline lookup yields CDR1 SGHNT and CDR2 YYREEE (reference sequence). CDR3 in amino acids: CASSSPVSGGVNEQFF. The CDR3 DNA is TGTGCCAGCAGCTCCCCCGTTAGCGGGGGGGTCAATGAGCAGTTCTTC.

This clone has a handful of counts. The rearrangement joins TRBV12-2 to TRBJ1-6; the table's D call, TRBD1, has no DNA check behind it. TRBV12-2 corresponds to a pseudogene. The CDR3 spans 16 residues. CDR3 nucleotides: TGTGCAAGTCGAGCGGACAGAGTCTTTACCTATTCACCCCTCCACTTT. Translating gives CASRADRVFTYSPLHF.

This clone turned up a few times. The chain combines TRBV4-2 with TRBJ2-3; the D gene is possibly TRBD1 (6 bases). The CDR3 is 12 residues long. Trimming shortened V by 5 bases and J by 12 bases, and 15 bases separated the two germline ends. The V gene's germline CDR1 is LGHNA and CDR2 YNFKEQ. DNA for the CDR3: TGTGCCAGCAGCACGGACCAGGGGTTACAGTATTTT. It encodes CASSTDQGLQYF.

The table lists this clone with a few counts. The chain uses TRBV7-8 and TRBJ2-5; weak D call: TRBD2 (6 bases). Germline CDR1 reads SGHVS; CDR2 reads FQNEAQ. The CDR3 is made up of 15 amino acids. V was trimmed by 1 base and J by 2 bases, leaving 11 bases between them. CDR3: CASSLGRDSQETQYF. CDR3 nucleotides: TGTGCCAGCAGCTTAGGCCGGGACTCACAAGAGACCCAGTACTTC.

This clone was seen a handful of times. The J gene is TRBJ2-1, the V gene TRBV6-6; 7 bases map to TRBD1. The CDR3 totals 13 residues. V trimming: 10 bases; J trimming: 3 bases; junction bases outside the gene matches: 6. CDR1 is MNHNY and CDR2 is SVGAGI in the germline V gene (reference sequence). In nucleotides, the CDR3 is TGTGCCACCCTGGGACAGCTCTACAATGAGCAGTTCTTC. Its protein is CATLGQLYNEQFF.

CDR3 in DNA: TGTGCCAGCAGCTTGTGGGCAGCTCAAGAGACCCAGTACTTC. Its translation is CASSLWAAQETQYF. The chain is built from TRBV5-4 and TRBJ2-5, with D unclear. Germline values: CDR1 SGHNT, CDR2 YYREEE (reference sequence). The V gene lost 1 base and the J gene lost 2 bases, with 9 bases spanning the gap. The length of the CDR3 is 14 residues.